The entry below gives a single TCR beta chain sequence along with its context. Its antigen is unidentified. The entry originates in a study of cytomegalovirus exposure and HLA in healthy donors. Study-wide results and caveats: The majority of TCR sequences were rare, yet some public TCRs appeared in many donors. The listing of approximately 160 TCR beta chains classed them as cytomegalovirus-associated. A few chains tied to CMV proved CMV antigen-specific in vitro.

Clones were read by immunoSEQ multiplex PCR, and TCRdb kept only the in-frame ones, dropping some. The data contain tens of thousands of clones, around 92% of them seen just once; the ten biggest clones take up 1% to 1.5%. The V and J ends lost 3 bases and 8 bases respectively, with 13 bases between them. The length of the CDR3 is 13 residues. Germline V gives CDR1 MGHDK, CDR2 SYGVNS. The donors were part of the validation cohort, which consisted of more than 90 subjects and was separate from the first cohort of several hundred subjects. The chain links TRBV25-1 to TRBJ1-1, with TRBD1 as a possible D gene (6 bases). This receptor was obtained from a woman aged 18-29 years in good health and CMV-seronegative. Sequencing was carried out using PBMCs. The CDR3 DNA reads as TGTGCCAGCAGTGACGGGGACACCACCGAAGCTTTCTTT. It specifies CASSDGDTTEAFF.